These 8 T cell receptor beta chains were sequenced from one sample in a study of T-cell reconstitution after alpha-beta-depleted transplantation in children. Construction of the TCRbeta library involved unique molecular identifiers. TCRdb re-derived calls from the PCR reads in MiXCR, one entry per CDR3 protein. This table holds hundreds of thousands of distinct CDR3 sequences, around 10% found once. The source material was PBMCs, sampled before TCRalphabeta/CD19-depleted stem cell transplant. These receptors were taken from a boy younger than two with acute myeloid leukemia, due to receive a stem cell transplant.

This clonotype showed up many times. The chain has TRBV9 and TRBJ2-1, with D perhaps TRBD2 (6 bases). CDR3 size: 15 residues. Trimming took off 0 bases at V and 4 bases at J, with 11 bases between the two ends. Germline V lookup: CDR1 SGDLS, CDR2 YYNGEE. CDR3 loop: CASSVVGGSYNEQFF. In DNA form, the CDR3 reads TGTGCCAGCAGCGTAGTTGGGGGGAGTTACAATGAGCAGTTCTTC.

CDR3 coding DNA: TGTGCCAGCAGTCCCACCCTCCGGGTGGGTCAGCCCCAGCATTTT. Its translation: CASSPTLRVGQPQHF. The V and J genes are TRBV27 and TRBJ1-5; D unclear. V lost 5 bases, J lost 6 bases, and 17 bases lay in between. Germline V lookup: CDR1 MNHEY, CDR2 SMNVEV (reference sequence). The CDR3 is made up of 15 amino acids.

This clonotype has a count of ten or more. This rearrangement joins TRBV6-1 to TRBJ2-7; D is possibly TRBD2 (5 bases). Germline CDR1 MNHNS, CDR2 SASEGT. This CDR3 is built from 14 residues. V was cut by 7 bases and J by 0 bases, with 13 bases left in between. The CDR3 nucleotides are TGTGCCAGCATCCCTTTCGAGGGCTCCTACGAGCAGTACTTC. Residues: CASIPFEGSYEQYF.

This clonotype was counted at least ten times. The chain is built from TRBV3-1 and TRBJ1-1; 11 bases are a match to TRBD1. This CDR3 region has 16 residues. Trimming removed 1 base from V and 4 bases from J; junction bases left unmatched: 5. The germline gives CDR1 LGHDT, CDR2 YNNKEL (reference sequence). The CDR3 bases are TGTGCCAGCAGCCAAGGGACAGGGGGCGCGAGCACTGAAGCTTTCTTT. Amino acid sequence: CASSQGTGGASTEAFF.

This clonotype was counted many times. This sequence joins TRBV28 and TRBJ2-7; a possible D gene is TRBD1 (5 bases). Germline V gene lookup returns CDR1 MDHEN and CDR2 SYDVKM. The CDR3 has 17 amino acids. The ends were cut back, 4 bases at V and 7 bases at J, with 26 bases in the middle. CDR3 DNA: TGTGCCAGCAGTTCCCCGATGGTCAATAAGGGGATTGGAGAGCAGTACTTC. This gives the protein CASSSPMVNKGIGEQYF.

This clonotype was detected ten times or more. The chain employs TRBV29-1 and TRBJ2-3, with D possibly being TRBD2 (6 bases). The ends were cut back, 6 bases at V and 0 bases at J, with 22 bases in the middle. Per the germline V gene, CDR1 is SQVTM and CDR2 is ANQGSEA. The CDR3 loop spans 17 amino acids. CDR3: CSVAPLPLAPSTDTQYF. In DNA form, the CDR3 reads TGCAGCGTCGCTCCCCTTCCGCTAGCGCCTAGCACAGATACGCAGTATTTT.

This clonotype showed up many times. The chain has TRBV10-3 and TRBJ2-7, with D possibly being TRBD2 (5 bases). Deletions cut 8 bases from V and 1 base from J, with 12 bases between. The CDR3 is made up of 13 amino acids. Germline-derived CDR1 and CDR2 are ENHRY and SYGVKD. CDR3 bases: TGTGCCATCTCGTCCGGGGTGTCCTACGAGCAGTACTTC. Translation gives CAISSGVSYEQYF.

At least ten counts were recorded for this clonotype. Here the CDR3 reads CASSFSSSSSYNEQFF. The CDR3 DNA reads TGTGCCAGCAGCTTTTCTTCCTCAAGCTCCTACAATGAGCAGTTCTTC. V and J are TRBV7-2 and TRBJ2-1, with unresolved D. This CDR3 is built from 16 residues. With 3 bases removed from V and 0 bases from J, the gap between germline ends came to 12 bases. Germline values: CDR1 SGHTA, CDR2 FQGNSA.